The sequence of this TCR beta chain was determined in a study of OX40 agonist ivuxolimab in advanced cancers. Germline CDR1 MDHEN, CDR2 SYDVKM. The junction had 11 bases not matched to a gene; V was cut back by 3 bases and J by 7 bases. The CDR3 length is 16 residues. Repertoires were generated with immunoSEQ multiplex PCR, while TCRdb's copy carries only in-frame clones and drops some. The table includes 100,000 to 150,000 clones, around 93% detected once. The rearrangement uses TRBV28 and TRBJ2-1; 8 nucleotides match TRBD2. This TCR was sampled from an adult with an advanced solid tumor such as melanoma, head and neck, liver or kidney cancer. The sample in question was CD4+ or CD8+ T cells sorted from blood, obtained in a trial of the OX40 agonist ivuxolimab. The CDR3 sequence: CASSLRREGQWNEQFF. The DNA for the CDR3 is TGTGCCAGCAGTTTGCGCCGGGAGGGCCAATGGAATGAGCAGTTCTTC.